What follows are 19 T cell receptor beta chains derived from one specimen sequenced in a study of blood T cell repertoires in COVID-19. Measured with immunoSEQ multiplex PCR; TCRdb has only the in-frame clones, and not every one. The table lists 170,000 or so clones, 88% of them singletons. The source material was PBMCs or T cells enriched from blood (not recorded which). The origin of the receptors is a woman younger than 35 who had recovered from COVID-19.

This rearrangement joins TRBV3-1 (or the pseudogene TRBV3-2) to TRBJ1-3; TRBD1 might be the D (6 bases). The CDR3 sequence is 15 residues long. Trimming left V 4 bases short and J 4 bases short, with 14 bases between. Germline assignment: CDR1 LGHDT and CDR2 YNNKEL (reference sequence). This CDR3 is CASSLRGARGNTIYF. The DNA of the CDR3 is TGTGCCAGCAGCCTGCGGGGGGCGCGGGGAAACACCATATATTTT.

The genes are TRBV29-1 and TRBJ2-3; D gene unclear. CDR1 SQVTM and CDR2 ANQGSEA come from the germline V gene. The CDR3 sequence is 16 residues long. V dropped 4 bases and J dropped 2 bases, with 19 bases sitting between them. In nucleotides, the CDR3 is TGCAGCGTTGTCTGGATCAATGCGGCGATCACAGATACGCAGTATTTT. This encodes CSVVWINAAITDTQYF.

The J gene is TRBJ2-3, the V gene TRBV7-3; D is ambiguous. Germline V gene data show CDR1 as SGHTA and CDR2 as FQGTGA. The CDR3 is 14 amino acids. Trimming removed 2 bases at V and 7 bases at J, with 13 bases between. The CDR3 DNA reads as TGTGCCAGCAGCTTAGATTCTCTGAGAAATACGCAGTATTTT. As protein: CASSLDSLRNTQYF.

This clone was picked up a small number of times. V usage is TRBV5-4 and J usage is TRBJ2-7; a possible D gene is TRBD2 (5 bases). Germline V gives CDR1 SGHNT, CDR2 YYREEE (reference sequence). This CDR3 contains 12 residues. Deletions cut 1 base from V and 12 bases from J, with 14 bases between. Here the CDR3 DNA reads TGTGCCAGCAGCTTGAGGACTCCTCCTTTGTACTTC. It translates to CASSLRTPPLYF. Combining the CDR3 with reference TRBV5-4 and TRBJ2-7 gives the whole variable domain ETGVTQSPTHLIKTRGQQVTLRCSSQSGHNTVSWYQQALGQGPQFIFQYYREEENGRGNFPPRFSGLQFPNYSSELNVNALELDDSALYLCASSLRTPPLYFGPGTRLTVT.

The rearrangement joins TRBV5-1 to TRBJ2-7; 14 nucleotides line up with TRBD2. The CDR3 runs to 19 residues. With 0 bases clipped from V and 4 bases from J, the junction kept 12 bases outside the gene matches. Looked up from germline, CDR1 is SGHRS and CDR2 is YFSETQ. The CDR3 region is CASSLVGLAGTSGRYEQYF. The CDR3 coding sequence is TGCGCCAGCAGCTTGGTGGGACTAGCCGGGACTAGCGGGAGATACGAGCAGTACTTC.

This clone was seen a single time. The chain uses TRBV11-2 and TRBJ2-2, with 7 bases that match TRBD1. CDR3 length equals 15 residues. V gave up 5 bases and J gave up 2 bases; unmatched junction bases: 5. The V gene's germline CDR1 is SGHAT and CDR2 FQNNGV. The CDR3 loop is CASSMGTVNTGELFF. DNA of the CDR3: TGTGCCAGCAGCATGGGGACAGTCAACACCGGGGAGCTGTTTTTT.

The genes are TRBV10-3 and TRBJ1-2, with 8 positions matching TRBD1. Germline V CDR1 and CDR2: ENHRY, SYGVKD. V lost 8 bases to trimming and J lost 4 bases; unmatched junction nucleotides: 12. This CDR3 is built from 15 residues. The CDR3 DNA sequence: TGTGCCATCGAAGACCCTACAGGGGGAGGCTATGGCTACACCTTC. It translates to CAIEDPTGGGYGYTF.

The rearrangement uses TRBV27 and TRBJ1-5; 8 bases map to TRBD1. With V trimmed by 6 bases and J by 2 bases, 3 bases remained unmatched. Per germline, CDR1 MNHEY and CDR2 SMNVEV (reference sequence). This CDR3 contains 14 residues. The CDR3 sequence is CASRGQGRNQPQHF. CDR3 nucleotide sequence: TGTGCCAGCAGAGGACAGGGTCGCAATCAGCCCCAGCATTTT.

This clone appeared a single time. The CDR3 reads CASSSSGTGYGYTF. The CDR3 DNA follows: TGTGCCAGCAGTTCCTCCGGGACAGGCTATGGCTACACCTTC. The chain couples TRBV28 to TRBJ1-2, with 8 nucleotides matching TRBD1. Germline V CDR1 and CDR2: MDHEN, SYDVKM. V shed 4 bases and J 4 bases; nucleotides not matched to a gene: 5. The CDR3 runs to 14 residues.

The rearrangement joins TRBV6-5 to TRBJ1-5; D perhaps matches TRBD1 (5 bases). CDR3 size: 15 residues. V was pared by 6 bases and J by 7 bases, with 19 bases between. Germline V gives CDR1 MNHEY, CDR2 SVGAGI. Here the CDR3 reads CASSTGGGVGQPQHF. The CDR3 region has the DNA TGTGCCAGCAGCACCGGCGGGGGAGTGGGACAGCCCCAGCATTTT.

The genes are TRBV30 and TRBJ1-2, with D perhaps matching TRBD1 (6 bases). Germline lookup yields CDR1 GTSNPN and CDR2 SVGIG (reference sequence). The CDR3 has 12 residues. V lost 0 bases to trimming and J lost 8 bases, with 10 bases between them. CDR3 sequence reads: CAWSVPGGGYTF. The CDR3 DNA is TGTGCCTGGAGTGTACCGGGGGGCGGCTACACCTTC. Together with reference TRBV30 and TRBJ1-2, the CDR3 gives the full variable domain: SQTIHQWPATLVQPVGSPLSLECTVEGTSNPNLYWYRQAAGRGLQLLFYSVGIGQISSEVPQNLSASRPQDRQFILSSKKLLLSDSGFYLCAWSVPGGGYTFGSGTRLTVV.

The CDR3 sequence is CASSQDTGLAFF. The CDR3 nucleotides read TGCGCCAGCAGCCAAGATACGGGTTTAGCTTTCTTT. The chain employs TRBV4-3 and TRBJ1-1; D not certain. V shed 0 bases and J shed 10 bases, with 9 bases lying between them. CDR3 length: 12 amino acids. Germline CDR1 is LGHNA and CDR2 is YSLEER.

V gene TRBV12-5 combines with J gene TRBJ2-7, with unresolved D. Germline V lookup: CDR1 LGHNT, CDR2 FRNRAP. The CDR3 loop spans 12 amino acids. Trimming removed 2 bases from V and 6 bases from J, with 8 bases in between. DNA of the CDR3: TGTGCTAGTGGTTTGAGTACGGGCGAGCAGTACTTC. Encoded protein: CASGLSTGEQYF. Using reference TRBV12-5 and TRBJ2-7 for the parts outside the CDR3, the full variable domain is DARVTQTPRHKVTEMGQEVTMRCQPILGHNTVFWYRQTMMQGLELLAYFRNRAPLDDSGMPKDRFSAEMPDATLATLKIQPSEPRDSAVYFCASGLSTGEQYFGPGTRLTVT.

This rearrangement joins TRBV10-1 to TRBJ1-2; possibly TRBD1 for D (6 bases). CDR3 length: 14 residues. Trimming stripped 0 bases from V and 4 bases from J, with 9 bases between. CDR1 is WNHNN, CDR2 SYGVQD, per germline (reference sequence). CDR3 sequence reads: CASSESEDSYGYTF. The CDR3 region has the DNA TGCGCCAGCAGTGAGTCTGAGGACAGCTATGGCTACACCTTC.

The chain is built from TRBV28 and TRBJ1-5; 9 nucleotides match TRBD1. The germline V gene has CDR1 MDHEN and CDR2 SYDVKM. Germline trimming cut 6 bases from V and 7 bases from J; bases unmatched to any gene: 10. The CDR3 is 15 amino acids. This CDR3 is CASSLQGQGVQPQHF. The CDR3 DNA sequence: TGTGCCAGCAGCCTACAGGGACAGGGTGTCCAGCCCCAGCATTTT.

This clone was counted between two and nine times. The chain couples TRBV7-2 to TRBJ1-2; 9 bases fit TRBD1. CDR1 and CDR2 from the germline V gene are SGHTA and FQGNSA. Losses at the gene ends were 0 bases for V and 8 bases for J; bases not matched to a gene: 10. This CDR3 is built from 16 residues. For the CDR3, the DNA is TGTGCCAGCAGCTTAGCCAAAGACAGGGGGATTGGAGGCTACACCTTC. Its protein is CASSLAKDRGIGGYTF.

This clone was observed a handful of times. The gene calls are TRBV18 and TRBJ2-7, with 10 bases identical to TRBD1. This CDR3 contains 19 residues. V was clipped by 3 bases and J by 7 bases; unmatched bases: 21. The germline gives CDR1 KGHSH, CDR2 LQKENI. This CDR3 is CASSPSPPPPGQGRWEQYF. CDR3 nucleotide sequence: TGTGCCAGCTCACCTTCACCCCCCCCACCGGGACAGGGGAGATGGGAGCAGTACTTC.

V gene TRBV13 combines with J gene TRBJ1-1; perhaps TRBD1 as D (6 bases). CDR3 size: 13 residues. Trimming took off 5 bases at V and 1 base at J, with 8 bases between the two ends. The germline V gene encodes CDR1 PRHDT and CDR2 FYEKMQ (reference sequence). The CDR3 coding sequence is TGTGCCAGCAGCCAGGGACAGAACACTGAAGCTTTCTTT. Its protein is CASSQGQNTEAFF.

This sequence joins TRBV5-6 and TRBJ2-5; D unclear. The CDR3 length is 16 residues. The germline gives CDR1 SGHDT, CDR2 YYEEEE. V lost 5 bases and J 2 bases, leaving 19 bases between the germline ends. The chain's CDR3 is CASSSQVLGLQETQYF. Written as DNA, the CDR3 is TGTGCCAGCAGTTCCCAGGTCTTGGGTTTACAAGAGACCCAGTACTTC.